One sample yielded the 10 T cell receptor beta chains listed below, sequenced in a study of blood T cell repertoires in COVID-19. TCRdb's copy holds only in-frame clones and misses some; the assay was immunoSEQ multiplex PCR. The table lists under 250,000 clones, over 80% of them singletons. Material for sequencing was peripheral blood. The source of these receptors is an older woman with active or convalescent COVID-19.

This clone has at least ten counts. This chain uses TRBV9 with TRBJ1-5; D remains unclear. CDR1 and CDR2 (germline): SGDLS, YYNGEE. V was clipped by 0 bases and J by 0 bases, with 16 bases between them. This CDR3 is 18 amino acids long. CDR3 nucleotide sequence: TGTGCCAGCAGCGTAGTGGGCCCCAGGCCGAATAGCAATCAGCCCCAGCATTTT. This gives the protein CASSVVGPRPNSNQPQHF. The entire variable domain, with the rest obtained from reference TRBV9 and TRBJ1-5, is as follows: DSGVTQTPKHLITATGQRVTLRCSPRSGDLSVYWYQQSLDQGLQFLIQYYNGEERAKGNILERFSAQQFPDLHSELNLSSLELGDSALYFCASSVVGPRPNSNQPQHFGDGTRLSIL.

This clone was counted between two and nine times. J is TRBJ1-5 and V is TRBV2; 9 nucleotides match TRBD1. The CDR3 is made up of 16 amino acids. The junction had 5 bases not matched to a gene; V was cut back by 5 bases and J by 0 bases. Germline values: CDR1 SNHLY, CDR2 FYNNEI. Here the CDR3 reads CASSPWDRASNQPQHF. CDR3 bases: TGTGCCAGCAGTCCCTGGGACAGGGCTAGCAATCAGCCCCAGCATTTT.

The chain employs TRBV19 and TRBJ2-2, with 7 positions matching TRBD2. Germline V lookup: CDR1 LNHDA, CDR2 SQIVND (reference sequence). The CDR3 is 14 residues long. J gave up 0 bases and V 10 bases, and 5 bases lay outside the gene matches. The CDR3 region has the DNA TGTGCCACCTTGGGGAGGGCGAACACCGGGGAGCTGTTTTTT. Residues: CATLGRANTGELFF.

The CDR3 bases are TGTGCCAGCAGCTTGGGTTCCCAGGACACTGAAGCTTTCTTT. Its translation: CASSLGSQDTEAFF. The chain combines TRBV6-6 with TRBJ1-1; no reliable D call. From germline, CDR1 is MNHNY and CDR2 SVGAGI (reference sequence). The CDR3 totals 14 residues. V lost 6 bases and J lost 3, with 14 bases in between.

The gene calls are TRBV28 and TRBJ1-2, with D perhaps TRBD1 (6 bases). The CDR3 length is 14 residues. Trimming stripped 5 bases from V and 7 bases from J, with 17 bases between. Germline V gene data show CDR1 as MDHEN and CDR2 as SYDVKM. DNA for the CDR3: TGTGCCAGCAGTACCGAGGGGGTTCGTGGTGGCTACACCTTC. Protein: CASSTEGVRGGYTF.

This clone is a singleton in its sample. The chain recombines TRBV4-3 with TRBJ1-1, with D uncertain. The V end lost 4 bases, the J end lost 1 base, and 13 bases lay between the germline ends. This CDR3 contains 15 residues. Germline CDR1 reads LGHNA; CDR2 reads YSLEER. CDR3 sequence: CASSPQPTPNTEAFF. The CDR3 nucleotides are TGCGCCAGCAGCCCACAGCCTACGCCGAACACTGAAGCTTTCTTT.

The V gene is TRBV30, the J gene TRBJ1-5; TRBD1 aligns across 10 bases. The V gene's germline CDR1 is GTSNPN and CDR2 SVGIG (reference sequence). V was pared by 3 bases and J by 2 bases, with 1 base of the junction left unmatched. The CDR3 loop spans 14 amino acids. The CDR3 is CAWRGTGGNQPQHF. The DNA for the CDR3 is TGTGCCTGGAGGGGGACAGGGGGCAATCAGCCCCAGCATTTT.

The V gene is TRBV5-4, the J gene TRBJ2-2; tentatively, D is TRBD2 (5 bases). Germline CDR1 reads SGHNT; CDR2 reads YYREEE (reference sequence). Trimming left V 4 bases short and J 0 bases short, with 10 bases between. This CDR3 is built from 15 residues. CDR3 sequence reads: CASSAGTANTGELFF. CDR3 in DNA: TGTGCCAGCAGCGCGGGCACCGCGAACACCGGGGAGCTGTTTTTT.

This chain joins TRBV10-3 and TRBJ1-1; TRBD1 might be the D (6 bases). The CDR3 runs 14 residues. Per the germline V gene, CDR1 is ENHRY and CDR2 is SYGVKD. Trimming took 6 bases from V and 4 from J, leaving 15 bases between them. CDR3 DNA sequence: TGTGCCATCAGGCCACAGGGCTGGGGCACTGAAGCTTTCTTT. It codes for CAIRPQGWGTEAFF.

J is TRBJ2-3 and V is TRBV19; 14 positions agree with TRBD2. Looked up from germline, CDR1 is LNHDA and CDR2 is SQIVND (reference sequence). V lost 1 base and J lost 8; bases outside the gene matches: 5. The CDR3 is 16 amino acids. DNA of the CDR3: TGTGCCAGTAGTATAGGTGGGACTAGCGGGAGAGGTACGCAGTATTTT. Translated: CASSIGGTSGRGTQYF.